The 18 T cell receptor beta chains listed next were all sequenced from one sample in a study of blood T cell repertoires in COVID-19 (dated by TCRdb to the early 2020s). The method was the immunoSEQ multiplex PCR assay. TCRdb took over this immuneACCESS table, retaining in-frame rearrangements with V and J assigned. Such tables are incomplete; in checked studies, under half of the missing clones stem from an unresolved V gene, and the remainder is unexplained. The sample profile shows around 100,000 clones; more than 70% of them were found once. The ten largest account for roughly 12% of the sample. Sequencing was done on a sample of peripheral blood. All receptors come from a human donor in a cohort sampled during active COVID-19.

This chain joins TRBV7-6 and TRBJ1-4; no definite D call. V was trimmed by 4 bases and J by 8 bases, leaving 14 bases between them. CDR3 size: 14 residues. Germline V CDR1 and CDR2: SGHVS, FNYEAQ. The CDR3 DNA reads TGTGCCAGCAGCTACCGGCAGGCGAACGAAAAACTGTTTTTT. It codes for CASSYRQANEKLFF.

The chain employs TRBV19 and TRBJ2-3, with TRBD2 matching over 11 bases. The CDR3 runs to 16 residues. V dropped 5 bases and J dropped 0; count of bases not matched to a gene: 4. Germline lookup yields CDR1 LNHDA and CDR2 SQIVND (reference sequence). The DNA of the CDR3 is TGTGCCAGTAGTCCTTGGACTAGCGGGAGCACAGATACGCAGTATTTT. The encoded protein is CASSPWTSGSTDTQYF.

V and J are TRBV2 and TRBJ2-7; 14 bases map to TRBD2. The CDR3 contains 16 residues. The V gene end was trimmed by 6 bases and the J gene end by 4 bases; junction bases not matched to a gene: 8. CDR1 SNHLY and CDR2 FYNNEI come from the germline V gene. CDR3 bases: TGTGCCAGCAGCCCGCCCGGGACTAGCGGGAGTTACGAGCAGTACTTC. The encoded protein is CASSPPGTSGSYEQYF.

This CDR3 is CAISPTWAQETQYF. The DNA for the CDR3 is TGTGCCATCAGTCCGACGTGGGCGCAAGAGACCCAGTACTTC. The chain joins TRBV10-3 to TRBJ2-5, with D unclear. V was shortened by 5 bases and J by 2 bases, with 12 bases between the two germline ends. CDR3 length equals 14 residues. Germline assignment: CDR1 ENHRY and CDR2 SYGVKD.

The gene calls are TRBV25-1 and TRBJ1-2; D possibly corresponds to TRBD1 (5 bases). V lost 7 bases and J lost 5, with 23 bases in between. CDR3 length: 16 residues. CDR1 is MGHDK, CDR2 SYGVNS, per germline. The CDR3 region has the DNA TGTGCCAGCACCGAGAGTGGCGGGGGGGGACTATATGGCTACACCTTC. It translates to CASTESGGGGLYGYTF.

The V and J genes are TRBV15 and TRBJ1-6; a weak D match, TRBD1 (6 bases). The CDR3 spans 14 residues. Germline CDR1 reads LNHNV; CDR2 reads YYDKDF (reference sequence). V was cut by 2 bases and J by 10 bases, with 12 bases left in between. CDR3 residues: CATSRMYRDSPLHF. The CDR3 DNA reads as TGTGCCACCAGCAGAATGTACAGGGACTCACCCCTCCACTTT.

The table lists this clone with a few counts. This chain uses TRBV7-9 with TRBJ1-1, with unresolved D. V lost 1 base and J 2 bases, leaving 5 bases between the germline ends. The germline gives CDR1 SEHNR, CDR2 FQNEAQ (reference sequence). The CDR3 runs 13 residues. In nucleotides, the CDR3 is TGTGCCAGCAGCTTAGACAGAAACACTGAAGCTTTCTTT. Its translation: CASSLDRNTEAFF. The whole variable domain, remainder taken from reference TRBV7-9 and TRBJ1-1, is DTGVSQNPRHKITKRGQNVTFRCDPISEHNRLYWYRQTLGQGPEFLTYFQNEAQLEKSRLLSDRFSAERPKGSFSTLEIQRTEQGDSAMYLCASSLDRNTEAFFGQGTRLTVV.

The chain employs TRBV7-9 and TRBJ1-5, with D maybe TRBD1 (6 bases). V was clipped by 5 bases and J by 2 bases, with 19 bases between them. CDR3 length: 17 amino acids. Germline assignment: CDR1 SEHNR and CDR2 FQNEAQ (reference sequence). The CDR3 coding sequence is TGTGCCAGCAGCCTATCTCGGGGAGGGGGACGCAATCAGCCCCAGCATTTT. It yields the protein CASSLSRGGGRNQPQHF.

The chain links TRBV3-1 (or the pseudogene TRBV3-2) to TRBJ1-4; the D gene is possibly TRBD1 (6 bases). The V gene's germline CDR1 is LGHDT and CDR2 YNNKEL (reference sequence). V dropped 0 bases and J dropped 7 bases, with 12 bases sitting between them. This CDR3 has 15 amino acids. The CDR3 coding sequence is TGTGCCAGCAGCCAAGAGTTGGGGGCTAGTGAAAAACTGTTTTTT. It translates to CASSQELGASEKLFF.

CDR3 sequence (DNA): TGCGCCAGCAGCTCCCTCGGGCTAGCGGGGACAGATACGCAGTATTTT. This gives the protein CASSSLGLAGTDTQYF. This sequence joins TRBV5-1 and TRBJ2-3, with 9 nucleotides matching TRBD2. The trim removed 3 bases at V and 3 bases at J, leaving 8 bases unmatched. The CDR3 loop spans 16 amino acids. Looked up from germline, CDR1 is SGHRS and CDR2 is YFSETQ.

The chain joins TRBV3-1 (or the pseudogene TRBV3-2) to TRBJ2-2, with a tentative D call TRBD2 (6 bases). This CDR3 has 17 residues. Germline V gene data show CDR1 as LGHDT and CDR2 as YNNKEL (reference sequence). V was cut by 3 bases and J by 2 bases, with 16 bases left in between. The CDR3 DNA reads TGTGCCAGCAGCCAGAGGGGTAGCGGTGCAAACACCGGGGAGCTGTTTTTT. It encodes CASSQRGSGANTGELFF.

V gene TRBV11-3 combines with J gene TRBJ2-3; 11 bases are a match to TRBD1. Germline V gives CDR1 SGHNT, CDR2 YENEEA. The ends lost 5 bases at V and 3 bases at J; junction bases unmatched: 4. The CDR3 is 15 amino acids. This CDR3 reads CASSRGTGGTDTQYF. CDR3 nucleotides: TGTGCCAGCAGCCGGGGGACAGGGGGTACAGATACGCAGTATTTT.

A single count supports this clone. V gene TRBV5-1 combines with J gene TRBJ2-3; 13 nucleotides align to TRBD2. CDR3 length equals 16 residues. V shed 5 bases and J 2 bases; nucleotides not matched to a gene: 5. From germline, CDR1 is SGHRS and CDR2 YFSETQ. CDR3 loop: CASRTSGGLFTDTQYF. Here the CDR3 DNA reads TGCGCCAGCAGGACTAGCGGGGGGCTCTTCACAGATACGCAGTATTTT. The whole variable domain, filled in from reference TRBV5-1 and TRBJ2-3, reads KAGVTQTPRYLIKTRGQQVTLSCSPISGHRSVSWYQQTPGQGLQFLFEYFSETQRNKGNFPGRFSGRQFSNSRSEMNVSTLELGDSALYLCASRTSGGLFTDTQYFGPGTRLTVL.

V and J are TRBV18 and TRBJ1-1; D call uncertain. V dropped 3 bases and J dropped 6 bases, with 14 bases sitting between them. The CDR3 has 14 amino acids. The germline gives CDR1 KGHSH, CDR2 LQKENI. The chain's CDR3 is CASSPTEGRSEAFF. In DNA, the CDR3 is TGTGCCAGCTCACCTACAGAAGGTCGGTCTGAAGCTTTCTTT.

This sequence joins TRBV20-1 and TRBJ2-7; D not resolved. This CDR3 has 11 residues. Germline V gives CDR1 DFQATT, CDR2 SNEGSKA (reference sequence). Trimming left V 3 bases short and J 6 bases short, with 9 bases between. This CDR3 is CSASPGPEQYF. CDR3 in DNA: TGCAGTGCTAGTCCGGGTCCCGAGCAGTACTTC.

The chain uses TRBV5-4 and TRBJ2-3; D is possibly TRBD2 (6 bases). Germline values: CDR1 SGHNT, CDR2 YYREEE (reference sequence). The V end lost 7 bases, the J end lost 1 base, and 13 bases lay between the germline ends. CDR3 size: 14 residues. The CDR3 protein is CASRLGGGTDTQYF. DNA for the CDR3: TGTGCCAGCCGCCTGGGGGGAGGCACAGATACGCAGTATTTT.

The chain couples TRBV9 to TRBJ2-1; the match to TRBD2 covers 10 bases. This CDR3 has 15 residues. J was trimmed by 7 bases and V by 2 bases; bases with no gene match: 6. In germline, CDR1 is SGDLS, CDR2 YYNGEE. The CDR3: CASSVLSGGANEQFF. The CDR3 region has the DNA TGTGCCAGCAGCGTCCTAAGCGGGGGGGCGAATGAGCAGTTCTTC.

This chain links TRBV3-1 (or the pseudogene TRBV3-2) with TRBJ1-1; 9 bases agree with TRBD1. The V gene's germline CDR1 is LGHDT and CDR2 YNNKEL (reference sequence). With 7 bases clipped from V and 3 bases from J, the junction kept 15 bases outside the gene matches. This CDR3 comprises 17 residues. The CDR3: CASNNGTGCFWDTEAFF. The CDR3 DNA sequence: TGTGCCAGCAACAACGGGACAGGGTGTTTTTGGGACACTGAAGCTTTCTTT.